This passage covers 19 T cell receptor beta chains from one sample sequenced in a study of T-cell memory formation after mild COVID-19. One entry per CDR3 protein, called by TCRdb with MiXCR from the 5' RACE reads. The sample has about 400,000 distinct CDR3 sequences, approximately 25% seen once; the top ten hold roughly 9.7%. Material for sequencing was PBMCs or a T cell subset sorted from them (not recorded which). These receptors all come from an adult woman who had mild COVID-19 (a few samples of this study predate the infection). Cell type and time point are not known.

J is TRBJ2-3 and V is TRBV30; TRBD2 is a possible D gene (5 bases). Trimming left V 3 bases short and J 5 bases short, with 12 bases between. Per the germline V gene, CDR1 is GTSNPN and CDR2 is SVGIG (reference sequence). This CDR3 contains 13 residues. The chain's CDR3 is CAWSRDNKDTQYF. In nucleotides, the CDR3 is TGTGCCTGGAGCCGGGATAATAAAGATACGCAGTATTTT.

The CDR3 DNA is TGTGCCAGCAGTTTAGAGATGCACACCGGGGAGCTGTTTTTT. Translating gives CASSLEMHTGELFF. The chain employs TRBV27 and TRBJ2-2; the D is unclear. The V gene's germline CDR1 is MNHEY and CDR2 SMNVEV (reference sequence). The CDR3 loop spans 14 amino acids. V gave up 2 bases and J gave up 3 bases, with 7 bases separating them.

This clonotype showed up just a few times. J is TRBJ2-5 and V is TRBV15; D assignment may be TRBD1 or TRBD2 (5 bases each). The V end was cut by 0 bases, the J end by 1 base, with 15 bases between. The CDR3 is 17 residues long. Germline CDR1 is LNHNV and CDR2 is YYDKDF (reference sequence). The DNA of the CDR3 is TGTGCCACCAGCAGAGATTTGAGGGGTGGTTTCCAAGAGACCCAGTACTTC. Amino acids: CATSRDLRGGFQETQYF.

The chain links TRBV28 to TRBJ2-7, with D unresolved. This CDR3 has 13 residues. V lost 3 bases and J 3 bases, leaving 9 bases between the germline ends. Germline-derived CDR1 and CDR2 are MDHEN and SYDVKM. DNA of the CDR3: TGTGCCAGCAGTTTGGTGATGGACTACGAGCAGTACTTC. Protein sequence: CASSLVMDYEQYF.

This sequence joins TRBV5-5 and TRBJ1-1, with TRBD1 matching 7 bases. Germline trimming cut 4 bases from V and 0 bases from J; bases unmatched to any gene: 12. Germline V CDR1 and CDR2: SGHKS, YYEKEE (reference sequence). The CDR3 has 17 residues. The CDR3 DNA sequence: TGTGCCAGCAGCAACCTGTGGGACAGCGACCTGAACACTGAAGCTTTCTTT. This encodes CASSNLWDSDLNTEAFF.

The J gene is TRBJ1-6, the V gene TRBV12-3 or TRBV12-4, with 7 nucleotides matching TRBD1. The CDR3 length is 15 residues. With V trimmed by 6 bases and J by 6 bases, 8 bases remained unmatched. The CDR3 DNA reads as TGTGCCAGCAGGATCGTCTCAGGGGGTAATTCACCCCTCCACTTT. It encodes CASRIVSGGNSPLHF.

The J gene is TRBJ1-1, the V gene TRBV11-2; D is ambiguous. Between the trimmed V and J ends, which lost 5 bases and 4 bases, there was a span of 11 bases. The CDR3 is 13 residues long. The V gene's germline CDR1 is SGHAT and CDR2 FQNNGV. CDR3 nucleotides: TGTGCCAGCAGCCCCTGGGCAGTCACTGAAGCTTTCTTT. Protein sequence: CASSPWAVTEAFF.

The chain has TRBV4-1 and TRBJ1-1; the D gene is possibly TRBD1 (5 bases). This CDR3 has 15 residues. Germline loops: CDR1 MGHRA, CDR2 YSYEKL. Trimming took 3 bases from V and 11 from J, leaving 22 bases between them. CDR3 bases: TGCGCCAGCAGCCAGTTGGGGTGGGACGGCAAACAGGCTTTCTTT. Amino acids: CASSQLGWDGKQAFF.

V and J are TRBV5-1 and TRBJ1-2, with D possibly TRBD1 on 5 matching bases. Trimming took off 0 bases at V and 4 bases at J, with 10 bases between the two ends. CDR1 and CDR2 (germline): SGHRS, YFSETQ. The CDR3 extends over 14 amino acids. CDR3 DNA sequence: TGCGCCAGCAGCTTGGCCGGGGCTCTCTATGGCTACACCTTC. This translates into CASSLAGALYGYTF.

The V and J genes are TRBV30 and TRBJ2-2; the D is unclear. V lost 4 bases and J lost 3, with 6 bases in between. Germline V lookup: CDR1 GTSNPN, CDR2 SVGIG (reference sequence). The CDR3 runs to 12 residues. CDR3: CAWNGHTGELFF. In nucleotides, the CDR3 is TGTGCCTGGAACGGCCACACCGGGGAGCTGTTTTTT. The variable domain in full, with the rest retrieved from reference TRBV30 and TRBJ2-2, is SQTIHQWPATLVQPVGSPLSLECTVEGTSNPNLYWYRQAAGRGLQLLFYSVGIGQISSEVPQNLSASRPQDRQFILSSKKLLLSDSGFYLCAWNGHTGELFFGEGSRLTVL.

This clonotype has a handful of counts. The chain combines TRBV7-9 with TRBJ2-2; D unclear. The CDR3 totals 15 residues. Germline V gene data show CDR1 as SEHNR and CDR2 as FQNEAQ (reference sequence). The germline V and J ends were trimmed by 5 bases and 0 bases, with 10 bases remaining between them. CDR3 sequence reads: CASSGPMANTGELFF. DNA of the CDR3: TGTGCCAGCAGCGGCCCGATGGCGAACACCGGGGAGCTGTTTTTT.

The V gene is TRBV25-1, the J gene TRBJ1-1; TRBD1 might be the D (5 bases). Germline CDR1 reads MGHDK; CDR2 reads SYGVNS. The CDR3 loop spans 14 amino acids. Trimming shortened V by 8 bases and J by 5 bases, and 18 bases separated the two germline ends. CDR3 amino acids: CASGSRGIGTEAFF. CDR3 DNA: TGTGCCAGCGGTAGTCGGGGGATCGGGACTGAAGCTTTCTTT. The full variable domain, its missing parts supplied by reference TRBV25-1 and TRBJ1-1, is EADIYQTPRYLVIGTGKKITLECSQTMGHDKMYWYQQDPGMELHLIHYSYGVNSTEKGDLSSESTVSRIRTEHFPLTLESARPSHTSQYLCASGSRGIGTEAFFGQGTRLTVV.

The chain carries TRBV20-1 and TRBJ2-7, with D possibly matching TRBD1 (6 bases). The V gene lost 1 base and the J gene lost 2 bases, with 12 bases spanning the gap. CDR3 length: 14 amino acids. The germline CDR1 and CDR2 sequences are DFQATT and SNEGSKA (reference sequence). CDR3 residues: CSARGSQGPYEQYF. The CDR3 DNA follows: TGCAGTGCTAGAGGATCACAGGGCCCCTACGAGCAGTACTTC.

The chain links TRBV20-1 to TRBJ2-7, with D maybe TRBD1 (5 bases). The V end was cut by 5 bases, the J end by 6 bases, with 20 bases between. Germline CDR1 reads DFQATT; CDR2 reads SNEGSKA (reference sequence). The length of the CDR3 is 14 residues. CDR3: CSARKDIGYFEQYF. CDR3 DNA sequence: TGCAGTGCTCGAAAGGACATAGGCTACTTCGAGCAGTACTTC.

This clonotype was found a few times. The J gene is TRBJ2-3, the V gene TRBV9, with 7 bases lining up with TRBD2. With 2 bases clipped from V and 4 bases from J, the junction kept 7 bases outside the gene matches. This CDR3 spans 15 amino acids. From germline, CDR1 is SGDLS and CDR2 YYNGEE. The CDR3 DNA reads TGTGCCAGCAGCGTCGGGGCGGGGGTCGCAGATACGCAGTATTTT. Translation gives CASSVGAGVADTQYF.

The rearrangement links TRBV5-1 to TRBJ1-2; D call uncertain. Per germline, CDR1 SGHRS and CDR2 YFSETQ. The V gene lost 0 bases and the J gene lost 8 bases, with 11 bases spanning the gap. The CDR3 is made up of 13 amino acids. Here the CDR3 reads CASSLEGSRGYTF. DNA of the CDR3: TGCGCCAGCAGCTTGGAAGGGTCTCGAGGCTACACCTTC.

V is TRBV18 and J is TRBJ2-3, with 9 bases matching TRBD2. The CDR3 has 12 residues. CDR1 and CDR2 from the germline V gene are KGHSH and LQKENI. The J segment lost 10 bases and the V segment lost 3 bases, leaving 2 bases of the junction unmatched. CDR3 bases: TGTGCCAGCTCACCTCCTAGCGGGGCGCAGTATTTT. Residues: CASSPPSGAQYF.

The chain links TRBV10-3 to TRBJ2-3; the match to TRBD2 covers 9 bases. The CDR3 spans 16 residues. Per the germline V gene, CDR1 is ENHRY and CDR2 is SYGVKD. With 2 bases clipped from V and 0 bases from J, the junction kept 3 bases outside the gene matches. The CDR3 nucleotides are TGTGCCATCAGTGAGCGAGCGGGGGGAAGCACAGATACGCAGTATTTT. It encodes CAISERAGGSTDTQYF.

This clonotype was observed a handful of times. This chain uses TRBV24-1 with TRBJ2-1; maybe TRBD2 (6 bases). The germline V and J ends were trimmed by 4 bases and 8 bases, with 17 bases remaining between them. The CDR3 runs 15 residues. From germline, CDR1 is KGHDR and CDR2 SFDVKD. This CDR3 is CATSERRGVGYEQFF. The CDR3 region has the DNA TGTGCCACCAGTGAACGGCGCGGGGTTGGCTATGAGCAGTTCTTC.